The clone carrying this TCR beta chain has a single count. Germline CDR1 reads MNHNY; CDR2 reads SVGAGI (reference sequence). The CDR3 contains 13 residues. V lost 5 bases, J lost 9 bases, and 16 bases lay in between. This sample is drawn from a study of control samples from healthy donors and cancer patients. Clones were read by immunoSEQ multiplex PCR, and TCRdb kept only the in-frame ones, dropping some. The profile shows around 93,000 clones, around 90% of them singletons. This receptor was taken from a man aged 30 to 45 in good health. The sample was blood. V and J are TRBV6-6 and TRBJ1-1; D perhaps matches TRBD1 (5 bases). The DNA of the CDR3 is TGTGCCAGCAGTGATCGGGGCCCCTCGAAAGCTTTCTTT. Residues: CASSDRGPSKAFF.